The 30 T cell receptor beta chains presented below share a single source sample, sequenced in a study of long-term antiretroviral therapy in people with HIV. Survey-level resolution applied to immunoSEQ assay v3.0. The protocol was immunoSEQ multiplex PCR, while the TCRdb copy is restricted to in-frame clones and leaves out a portion. The sample lists some 40,000 clones, roughly four fifths occurring once. Here the sequenced sample was unsorted PBMCs, taken 1 year after starting antiretroviral therapy. The receptors derive from a man in his late teens or twenties with HIV.

The V gene is TRBV9, the J gene TRBJ1-2; 10 positions agree with TRBD1. Germline V gene data show CDR1 as SGDLS and CDR2 as YYNGEE. CDR3 length: 16 amino acids. V lost 3 bases to trimming and J lost 4 bases; unmatched junction nucleotides: 9. The CDR3 spells CASSGQGQGTIYGYTF. The CDR3 DNA sequence: TGTGCCAGCAGCGGTCAGGGACAGGGGACAATCTATGGCTACACCTTC. Full variable domain (outside the CDR3, taken from reference TRBV9 and TRBJ1-2): DSGVTQTPKHLITATGQRVTLRCSPRSGDLSVYWYQQSLDQGLQFLIQYYNGEERAKGNILERFSAQQFPDLHSELNLSSLELGDSALYFCASSGQGQGTIYGYTFGSGTRLTVV.

The V and J genes are TRBV19 and TRBJ2-6; tentative D call: TRBD1 (5 bases). The V and J ends lost 4 bases and 4 bases respectively, with 11 bases between them. CDR1 LNHDA and CDR2 SQIVND come from the germline V gene (reference sequence). CDR3 length: 15 residues. For the CDR3, the DNA is TGTGCCAGTAGTAAGGCAGGGCTCGGGGCCAACGTCCTGACTTTC. The encoded protein is CASSKAGLGANVLTF.

As DNA, the CDR3 is TGTGCCAGCAGCCCGCGGCGGACCACGAGCTATGGCTACACCTTC. Protein: CASSPRRTTSYGYTF. This chain uses TRBV7-2 with TRBJ1-2, with D hard to call. V shed 5 bases and J shed 4 bases, with 17 bases lying between them. Germline lookup yields CDR1 SGHTA and CDR2 FQGNSA. This CDR3 region has 15 residues.

This rearrangement joins TRBV28 to TRBJ2-5; 8 bases fit TRBD2. CDR3 length: 14 amino acids. The germline V gene encodes CDR1 MDHEN and CDR2 SYDVKM. V lost 5 bases to trimming and J lost 4 bases; unmatched junction nucleotides: 6. The CDR3 coding sequence is TGTGCCAGCAGTCCTCCGGGGGGGGGAGAGACCCAGTACTTC. It translates to CASSPPGGGETQYF.

The chain carries TRBV5-4 and TRBJ1-1; 7 bases fit TRBD1. Looked up from germline, CDR1 is SGHNT and CDR2 is YYREEE (reference sequence). The length of the CDR3 is 18 residues. The J segment lost 3 bases and the V segment lost 4 bases, leaving 18 bases of the junction unmatched. The CDR3 DNA is TGTGCCAGCAGCCCCCGAGCTACAGGGGAAATGGGTTACACTGAAGCTTTCTTT. Residues: CASSPRATGEMGYTEAFF.

The V gene is TRBV10-3, the J gene TRBJ1-1, with D possibly being TRBD1 (5 bases). The germline gives CDR1 ENHRY, CDR2 SYGVKD. The V gene lost 0 bases and the J gene lost 3 bases, with 11 bases spanning the gap. This CDR3 region has 15 residues. The DNA for the CDR3 is TGTGCCATCAGTGAGTCGACCAGGGCGGACACTGAAGCTTTCTTT. Translating gives CAISESTRADTEAFF.

V and J are TRBV7-3 and TRBJ2-4, with TRBD1 matching over 8 bases. Looked up from germline, CDR1 is SGHTA and CDR2 is FQGTGA. Losses at the gene ends were 3 bases for V and 3 bases for J; bases not matched to a gene: 7. The CDR3 contains 16 residues. The CDR3 DNA reads as TGTGCCAGCAGCTTTTCACAGGGGGTCGTCAAAAACATTCAGTACTTC. This gives the protein CASSFSQGVVKNIQYF.

This clone has a single count. V gene TRBV2 combines with J gene TRBJ1-5; 9 nucleotides align to TRBD1. Germline V gene data show CDR1 as SNHLY and CDR2 as FYNNEI. There are 15 residues in the CDR3. Trimming removed 6 bases from V and 7 bases from J; junction bases left unmatched: 10. The CDR3 protein is CASRTDRGSGQPQHF. The CDR3 DNA sequence: TGTGCCAGCAGGACGGACAGGGGCTCGGGACAGCCCCAGCATTTT.

This chain uses TRBV27 with TRBJ1-1, with 10 bases identical to TRBD1. Trimming took 4 bases from V and 4 from J; bases not matched to a gene: 3. Germline-derived CDR1 and CDR2 are MNHEY and SMNVEV (reference sequence). The CDR3 totals 14 residues. The CDR3: CASSWGQGTTEAFF. In DNA, the CDR3 is TGTGCCAGCAGTTGGGGACAGGGGACCACTGAAGCTTTCTTT.

This clone has only a few counts. The CDR3, as DNA: TGTGCCAGCAGTCCTTACGGACCCTACGAGCAGTACTTC. This codes for CASSPYGPYEQYF. The chain couples TRBV27 to TRBJ2-7, with D unresolved. Per germline, CDR1 MNHEY and CDR2 SMNVEV (reference sequence). Trimming removed 5 bases at V and 2 bases at J, with 10 bases between. The CDR3 spans 13 residues.

Details on this clone: Germline and junction disagree at one end, which may indicate a read error. The chain links TRBV28 to TRBJ2-1, with 10 bases identical to TRBD2. CDR3 length: 23 amino acids. Germline CDR1 is MDHEN and CDR2 is SYDVKM. This CDR3 is CASSLTGTSEWTNPYTSNNEQFF. The CDR3 DNA reads as TGTGCCAGCAGTCTAACCGGGACTAGCGAATGGACGAACCCATACACCTCCAACAATGAGCAGTTCTTC.

This clone showed up just once. The gene calls are TRBV19 and TRBJ2-1; D tentatively fits TRBD1 or TRBD2 (5 bases each). V was shortened by 3 bases and J by 6 bases, with 9 bases between the two germline ends. Germline-derived CDR1 and CDR2 are LNHDA and SQIVND (reference sequence). The CDR3 is made up of 13 amino acids. The CDR3 bases are TGTGCCAGTAGTATCCAGGGACCCAATGAGCAGTTCTTC. This codes for CASSIQGPNEQFF.

The chain recombines TRBV18 with TRBJ1-2, with D perhaps matching TRBD1 (6 bases). Trimming pared 3 bases from V and 3 bases from J, leaving 14 bases between. Germline CDR1 is KGHSH and CDR2 is LQKENI. CDR3 length equals 15 residues. The CDR3 bases are TGTGCCAGCTCACCTCTGGGGGCAGGGGACTATGGCTACACCTTC. Its translation is CASSPLGAGDYGYTF.

The V and J genes are TRBV7-9 and TRBJ2-5; no reliable D call. The ends were cut back, 1 base at V and 2 bases at J, with 5 bases in the middle. Germline V gene sequence: CDR1 SEHNR, CDR2 FQNEAQ (reference sequence). This CDR3 spans 13 amino acids. The CDR3 spells CASSLVGQETQYF. CDR3 bases: TGTGCCAGCAGCTTAGTAGGTCAAGAGACCCAGTACTTC. The entire variable domain, with the rest obtained from reference TRBV7-9 and TRBJ2-5, is as follows: DTGVSQNPRHKITKRGQNVTFRCDPISEHNRLYWYRQTLGQGPEFLTYFQNEAQLEKSRLLSDRFSAERPKGSFSTLEIQRTEQGDSAMYLCASSLVGQETQYFGPGTRLLVL.

The rearrangement uses TRBV19 and TRBJ1-4; D is possibly TRBD1 (6 bases). V was pared by 7 bases and J by 1 base, with 13 bases between. Looked up from germline, CDR1 is LNHDA and CDR2 is SQIVND (reference sequence). The CDR3 totals 15 residues. The DNA of the CDR3 is TGTGCCAGTAATCGGGGGCGAGGAACTAATGAAAAACTGTTTTTT. It codes for CASNRGRGTNEKLFF. Variable domain in full (rest from reference TRBV19 and TRBJ1-4): DGGITQSPKYLFRKEGQNVTLSCEQNLNHDAMYWYRQDPGQGLRLIYYSQIVNDFQKGDIAEGYSVSREKKESFPLTVTSAQKNPTAFYLCASNRGRGTNEKLFFGSGTQLSVL.

V and J are TRBV7-9 and TRBJ1-1; D remains unclear. The CDR3 runs to 12 residues. V was cut by 1 base and J by 6 bases, with 6 bases left in between. Germline CDR1 reads SEHNR; CDR2 reads FQNEAQ (reference sequence). The CDR3 nucleotides are TGTGCCAGCAGCTTAGATGGGGCTGAAGCTTTCTTT. It encodes CASSLDGAEAFF.

The CDR3 bases are TGCGCCAGCAGCCAGGGACAGGGTGGCGAGACCCAGTACTTC. Translated, it gives CASSQGQGGETQYF. The gene calls are TRBV4-1 and TRBJ2-5, with 9 positions matching TRBD1. With V trimmed by 3 bases and J by 5 bases, 4 bases remained unmatched. The germline V gene encodes CDR1 MGHRA and CDR2 YSYEKL. There are 14 residues in the CDR3.

The rearrangement uses TRBV5-4 and TRBJ1-2, with D possibly being TRBD1 (5 bases). CDR3 length equals 16 residues. Germline values: CDR1 SGHNT, CDR2 YYREEE (reference sequence). The V end was cut by 4 bases, the J end by 2 bases, with 18 bases between. CDR3 nucleotide sequence: TGTGCCAGCAGCGGTGGGGGATGGCTGCGAAACTATGGCTACACCTTC. Its protein product is CASSGGGWLRNYGYTF.

CDR3 in DNA: TGTGCCAGCAGCTGGGACAGGGGAGCGGGCCTCTCCTACGAGCAGTACTTC. It specifies CASSWDRGAGLSYEQYF. J is TRBJ2-7 and V is TRBV5-6; TRBD1 agrees at 10 bases. CDR3 length: 17 amino acids. V lost 3 bases to trimming and J lost 0 bases; unmatched junction nucleotides: 9. Germline CDR1 and CDR2: SGHDT and YYEEEE.

V is TRBV6-5 and J is TRBJ2-7; the D gene is possibly TRBD2 (7 bases). Trimming shortened V by 6 bases and J by 3 bases, and 12 bases separated the two germline ends. Looked up from germline, CDR1 is MNHEY and CDR2 is SVGAGI. This CDR3 has 13 amino acids. In nucleotides, the CDR3 is TGTGCCAGCAGCAGCGGGACACTCTACGAGCAGTACTTC. Protein: CASSSGTLYEQYF.

V usage is TRBV19 and J usage is TRBJ1-2, with D perhaps TRBD1 (5 bases). Per germline, CDR1 LNHDA and CDR2 SQIVND (reference sequence). Trimming took 1 base from V and 4 from J, leaving 19 bases between them. The CDR3 sequence is 17 residues long. CDR3 in DNA: TGTGCCAGTAGTATAGCAGAAGGGGCCAGTTCGGCCTATGGCTACACCTTC. Encoded protein: CASSIAEGASSAYGYTF.

V usage is TRBV9 and J usage is TRBJ2-3, with 8 positions matching TRBD1. The CDR3 consists of 14 residues. Germline values: CDR1 SGDLS, CDR2 YYNGEE. V shed 4 bases and J 7 bases; nucleotides not matched to a gene: 8. As DNA, the CDR3 is TGTGCCAGCAGCCCAGGGGGCAGCGGCTATACGCAGTATTTT. It yields the protein CASSPGGSGYTQYF.

This chain connects TRBV11-3 to TRBJ2-2; tentatively, D is TRBD1 (5 bases). Per germline, CDR1 SGHNT and CDR2 YENEEA. CDR3 length: 16 residues. V was cut by 5 bases and J by 1 base, with 14 bases left in between. CDR3 sequence: CASSPGYLRNTGELFF. The CDR3 region has the DNA TGTGCCAGCAGCCCAGGGTACTTGAGGAACACCGGGGAGCTGTTTTTT. Full variable domain (remainder filled in from reference TRBV11-3 and TRBJ2-2): EAGVVQSPRYKIIEKKQPVAFWCNPISGHNTLYWYLQNLGQGPELLIRYENEEAVDDSQLPKDRFSAERLKGVDSTLKIQPAELGDSAVYLCASSPGYLRNTGELFFGEGSRLTVL.

This clone has only one observation. The chain has TRBV7-6 and TRBJ2-2, with 8 positions matching TRBD1. V gave up 5 bases and J gave up 6 bases; unmatched junction bases: 2. This CDR3 has 13 residues. From germline, CDR1 is SGHVS and CDR2 FNYEAQ. In nucleotides, the CDR3 is TGTGCCAGCAGCCCGGACAGGGCCGGGGAGCTGTTTTTT. Amino acids: CASSPDRAGELFF.

The J gene is TRBJ2-5, the V gene TRBV19; TRBD1 matches 10 bases. The germline V gene encodes CDR1 LNHDA and CDR2 SQIVND (reference sequence). Trimming took 7 bases from V and 5 from J; bases not matched to a gene: 7. The CDR3 has 14 amino acids. The chain's CDR3 is CASTPGTGDETQYF. The DNA of the CDR3 is TGTGCCAGTACCCCCGGGACAGGGGACGAGACCCAGTACTTC.

This chain joins TRBV7-9 and TRBJ1-2; 7 bases match TRBD1. This CDR3 is 15 amino acids long. Unmatched junction bases numbered 11, after V lost 5 bases and J lost 5 bases. CDR1 SEHNR and CDR2 FQNEAQ come from the germline V gene (reference sequence). CDR3 in amino acids: CASSRPGQFLYGYTF. In DNA form, the CDR3 reads TGTGCCAGCAGCCGGCCGGGACAGTTCCTTTATGGCTACACCTTC.

The chain combines TRBV4-3 with TRBJ1-1; D unclear. V shed 0 bases and J shed 3 bases, with 11 bases lying between them. Per the germline V gene, CDR1 is LGHNA and CDR2 is YSLEER. The CDR3 length is 15 residues. CDR3 amino acids: CASSQDRMLDTEAFF. CDR3 nucleotides: TGCGCCAGCAGCCAAGATCGGATGCTTGACACTGAAGCTTTCTTT.

This clone was seen a single time. The gene calls are TRBV6-6 and TRBJ2-5, with 9 bases aligning to TRBD2. The assigned J gene may be wrong: the sequence end matches TRBJ2-7 better. The germline V gene encodes CDR1 MNHNY and CDR2 SVGAGI (reference sequence). The CDR3 contains 14 residues. CDR3 DNA sequence: TGTGCCAGCAGTAATAGCGGGAGCCACTACGAGCAGTACTTC. Translating it yields CASSNSGSHYEQYF.

The chain couples TRBV7-9 to TRBJ2-7; 11 bases line up with TRBD2. Germline assignment: CDR1 SEHNR and CDR2 FQNEAQ (reference sequence). J gave up 2 bases and V 7 bases, and 4 bases lay outside the gene matches. The length of the CDR3 is 14 residues. CDR3 nucleotides: TGTGCCAGCAACCTAGCGGGAGGAACCTACGAGCAGTACTTC. It codes for CASNLAGGTYEQYF.

This CDR3 is CASSPGGSYEQYF. Written as DNA, the CDR3 is TGTGCCAGCAGCCCAGGGGGTTCCTACGAGCAGTACTTC. The J gene is TRBJ2-7, the V gene TRBV5-6; the match to TRBD1 covers 7 bases. Germline V lookup: CDR1 SGHDT, CDR2 YYEEEE. This CDR3 has 13 amino acids. The J segment lost 1 base and the V segment lost 4 bases, leaving 2 bases of the junction unmatched.